This T cell receptor beta chain stems from a study of shared clonotypes between healthy human individuals. General study results and limits: Blood was the only sampled material, and tissue repertoires likely differ.

Per sorted-subset replicate PCR, input was approximately 200 ng DNA, representing some 30,000 T cell genomes. TCRdb's table, derived via immunoSEQ multiplex PCR, lists solely in-frame clones and lacks some. The sample yields more than 2,000,000 clones, more than 80% seen once. As concerns this clone: Its specificity is unknown.

Germline CDR1 reads SGHVS; CDR2 reads FQNEAQ. V lost 6 bases, J lost 3 bases, and 9 bases lay in between. The CDR3 has 13 amino acids. The chain joins TRBV7-8 to TRBJ1-5, with D maybe TRBD1 (6 bases). The sequenced sample consisted of naive CD4+ T cells from PBMCs. The subset here: CD45RA+ positively selected. The TCR originated in a man in his late teens or twenties in good health. Some clones in this sample may be carry-over from other donors' samples. CDR3 nucleotides: TGTGCCAGCAGGAGGACAGACAATCAGCCCCAGCATTTT. Protein product: CASRRTDNQPQHF.